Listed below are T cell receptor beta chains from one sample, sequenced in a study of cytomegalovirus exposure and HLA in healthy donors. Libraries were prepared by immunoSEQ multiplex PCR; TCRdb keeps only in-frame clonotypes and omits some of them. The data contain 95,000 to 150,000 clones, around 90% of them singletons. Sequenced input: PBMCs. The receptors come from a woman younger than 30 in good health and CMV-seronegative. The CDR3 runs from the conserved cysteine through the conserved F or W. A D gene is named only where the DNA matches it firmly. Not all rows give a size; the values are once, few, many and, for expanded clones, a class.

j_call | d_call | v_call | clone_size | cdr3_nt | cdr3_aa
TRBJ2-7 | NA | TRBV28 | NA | TGTGCCAGCAGTTTTGTCGCGGGACTCGACTACGAGCAGTACTTC | CASSFVAGLDYEQYF
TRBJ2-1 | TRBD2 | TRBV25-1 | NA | TGTGCCAGCAGTGAATGGAGTAGCGGGGAATACAATGAGCAGTTCTTC | CASSEWSSGEYNEQFF
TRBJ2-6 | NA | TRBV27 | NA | TGTGCCAGCAGTTTATCGATGGGGGGGCCCGGCTCTGGGGCCAACGTCCTGACTTTC | CASSLSMGGPGSGANVLTF
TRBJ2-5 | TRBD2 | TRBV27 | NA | TGTGCCAGCAGTCCCCAGATATTAGCGGGGGGAGAGACCCAGTACTTC | CASSPQILAGGETQYF
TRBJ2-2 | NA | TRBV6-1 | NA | TGTGCCAGTTGGGAGACCGGGGAGCTGTTTTTT | CASWETGELFF
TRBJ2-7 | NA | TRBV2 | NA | TGTGCCAGCAGTGAATTACCGGGAACCTACGAGCAGTACTTC | CASSELPGTYEQYF
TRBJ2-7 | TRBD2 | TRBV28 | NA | TGTGCCAGCAGTCGGAGCGGGAGTACGTACGAGCAGTACTTC | CASSRSGSTYEQYF
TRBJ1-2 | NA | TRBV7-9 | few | TGTGCCAGCAGCTCACAGGGCTATGGCTACACCTTC | CASSSQGYGYTF
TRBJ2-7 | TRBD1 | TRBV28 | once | TGTGCCAGCAGTTTAGACAGGGGGAGGAACGAGCAGTACTTC | CASSLDRGRNEQYF
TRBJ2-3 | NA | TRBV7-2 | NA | TGTGCCAGCAGCTCAATAGCGGCAGCGGCCTCAGATACGCAGTATTTT | CASSSIAAAASDTQYF
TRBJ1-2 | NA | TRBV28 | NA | TGTGCCAGCAGTCCTTGGGGCGGCTACACCTTC | CASSPWGGYTF
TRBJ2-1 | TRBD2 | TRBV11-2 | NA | TGTGCCAGCAGCCCTATTAAGAGTGGGCTAGCGGGAGGGAATGAGCAGTTCTTC | CASSPIKSGLAGGNEQFF
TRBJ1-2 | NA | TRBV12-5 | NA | TGTGCTAGTGGTTTGTCGGTTAACTATGGCTACACCTTC | CASGLSVNYGYTF
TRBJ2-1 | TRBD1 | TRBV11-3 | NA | TGTGCCAGCAGCTTAGGACAGGGATACCCCTCCTACAATGAGCAGTTCTTC | CASSLGQGYPSYNEQFF
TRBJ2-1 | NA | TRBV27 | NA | TGTGCCAGCAGTAAACATCCCTCCTACAATGAGCAGTTCTTC | CASSKHPSYNEQFF
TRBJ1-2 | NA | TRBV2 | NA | TGTGCCAGCAGCGCCCGTTATGAGGCTCCGCTCCCTAACTATGGCTACACCTTC | CASSARYEAPLPNYGYTF
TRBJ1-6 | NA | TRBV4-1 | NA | TGCGCCAGCAGCCAAGCGACGACATCCTATAATTCACCCCTCCACTTT | CASSQATTSYNSPLHF
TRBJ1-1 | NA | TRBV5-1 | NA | TGCGCCAGCAGACTAGGCACTGAAGCTTTCTTT | CASRLGTEAFF
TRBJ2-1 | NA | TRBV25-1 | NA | TGTGCCAGCAGTGGTCCCCAGACAGTATACAATGAGCAGTTCTTC | CASSGPQTVYNEQFF
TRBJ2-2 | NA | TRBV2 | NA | TGTGCCAGCAGGTACCGGAGAGACACCGGGGAGCTGTTTTTT | CASRYRRDTGELFF
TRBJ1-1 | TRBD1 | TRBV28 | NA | TGTGCCACTCGGGGACAGGGGAACACTGAAGCTTTCTTT | CATRGQGNTEAFF
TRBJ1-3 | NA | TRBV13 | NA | TGTGCCAGCAGCCCAGGAGGAAACACCATATATTTT | CASSPGGNTIYF
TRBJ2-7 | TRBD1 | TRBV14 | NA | TGTGCCAGCAGCCAAGTGAAAGTACCGGGACAGCCATACGAGCAGTACTTC | CASSQVKVPGQPYEQYF
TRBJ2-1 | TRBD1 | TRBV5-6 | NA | TGTGCCAGCAGCTTGAGGGACAGGGGGGTAGGCGATGAGCAGTTCTTC | CASSLRDRGVGDEQFF
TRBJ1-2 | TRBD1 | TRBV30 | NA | TGTGCCTGGAGTGTACCGGGACAGGGGCCGACCTATGGCTACACCTTC | CAWSVPGQGPTYGYTF
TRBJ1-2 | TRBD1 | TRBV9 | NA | TGTGCCAGCAGCCCACATTTGGGACAGGGGAACTATGGCTACACCTTC | CASSPHLGQGNYGYTF
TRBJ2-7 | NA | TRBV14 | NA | TGTGCCAGCAGCCAGTTTTTCAGTTCCTTATACGAGCAGTACTTC | CASSQFFSSLYEQYF
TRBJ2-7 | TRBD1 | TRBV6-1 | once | TGTGCCACCAATCCCGGGACAGGGGCCTACGAGCAGTACTTC | CATNPGTGAYEQYF
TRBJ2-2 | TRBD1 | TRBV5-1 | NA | TGCGCCAGTAACCCGGGACAGGGGGCGGCCGGGGAGCTGTTTTTT | CASNPGQGAAGELFF
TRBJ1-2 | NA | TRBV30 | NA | TGTGCCTGGAGCGCTGGACAGTTCGGTGGCTACACCTTC | CAWSAGQFGGYTF
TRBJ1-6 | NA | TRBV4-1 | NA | TGCGCCAGCAGCCACCCGGACAGCCCTAATTCACCCCTCCACTTT | CASSHPDSPNSPLHF
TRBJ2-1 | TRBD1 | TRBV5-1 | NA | TGCGCCAGCAGCTTAGAGACTGGACAGGGCCTGGGCAATGAGCAGTTCTTC | CASSLETGQGLGNEQFF
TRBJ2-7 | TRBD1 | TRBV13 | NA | TGTGCCAGCAGCTCGCGGACAGGGGGCGTTTCCTACGAGCAGTACTTC | CASSSRTGGVSYEQYF
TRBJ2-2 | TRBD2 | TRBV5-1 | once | TGCGCCAGCAAACGCGGGAGGCCCTACTACACCGGGGAGCTGTTTTTT | CASKRGRPYYTGELFF
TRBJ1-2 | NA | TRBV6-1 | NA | TGTGCCAGCAGTGAACCTGAGGACTACACCTTC | CASSEPEDYTF
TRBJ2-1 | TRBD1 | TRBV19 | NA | TGTGCCAGTAGTAAAATTGACAGGGACAATGAGCAGTTCTTC | CASSKIDRDNEQFF
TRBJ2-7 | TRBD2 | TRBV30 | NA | TGTGCCTTTGAGCGGGGGAGCCTCTACGAGCAGTACTTC | CAFERGSLYEQYF
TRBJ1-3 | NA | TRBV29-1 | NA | TGCAGCGTTGAAGATACAGGGTCTGGAAACACCATATATTTT | CSVEDTGSGNTIYF
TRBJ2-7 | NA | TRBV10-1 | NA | TGCGCCAGCAGTGAGTCGAGAGGACATGGGGTAAGGGAGCAGTACTTC | CASSESRGHGVREQYF